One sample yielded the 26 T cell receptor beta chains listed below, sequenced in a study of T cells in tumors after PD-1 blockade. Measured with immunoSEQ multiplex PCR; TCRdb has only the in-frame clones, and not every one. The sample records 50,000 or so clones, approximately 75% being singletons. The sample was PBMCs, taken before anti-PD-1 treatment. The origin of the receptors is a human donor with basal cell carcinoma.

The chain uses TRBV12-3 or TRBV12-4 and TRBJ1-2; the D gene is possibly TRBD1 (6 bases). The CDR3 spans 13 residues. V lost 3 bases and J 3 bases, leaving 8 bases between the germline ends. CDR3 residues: CASSLQGYYGYTF. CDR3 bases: TGTGCCAGCAGTTTGCAGGGGTACTATGGCTACACCTTC.

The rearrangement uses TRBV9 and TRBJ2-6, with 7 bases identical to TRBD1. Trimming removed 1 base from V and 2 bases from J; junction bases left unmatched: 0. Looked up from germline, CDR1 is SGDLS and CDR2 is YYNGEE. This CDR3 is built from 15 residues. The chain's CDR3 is CASSVTGAGANVLTF. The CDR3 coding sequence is TGTGCCAGCAGCGTAACAGGGGCTGGGGCCAACGTCCTGACTTTC.

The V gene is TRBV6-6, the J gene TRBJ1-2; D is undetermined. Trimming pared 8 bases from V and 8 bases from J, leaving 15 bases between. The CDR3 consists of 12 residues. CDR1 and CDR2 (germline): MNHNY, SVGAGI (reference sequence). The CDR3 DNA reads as TGTGCCAGCCAAGTTGGGGTATTCGGCTACACCTTC. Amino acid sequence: CASQVGVFGYTF.

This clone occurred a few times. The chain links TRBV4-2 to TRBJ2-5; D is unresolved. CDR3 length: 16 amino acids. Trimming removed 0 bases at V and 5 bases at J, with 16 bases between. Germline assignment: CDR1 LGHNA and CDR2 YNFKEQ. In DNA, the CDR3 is TGTGCCAGCAGCCAAGAAGCACACCGTCAGGAGGAGACCCAGTACTTC. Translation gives CASSQEAHRQEETQYF.

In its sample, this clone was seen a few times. CDR3 in DNA: TGCGCCAGCAGTGAGTCGATTCAGGGGGCCTACGAGCAGTACTTC. Its translation: CASSESIQGAYEQYF. The chain joins TRBV10-1 to TRBJ2-7; TRBD1 agrees at 7 bases. Unmatched junction bases numbered 4, after V lost 0 bases and J lost 2 bases. Germline V gene lookup returns CDR1 WNHNN and CDR2 SYGVQD (reference sequence). The CDR3 length is 15 residues.

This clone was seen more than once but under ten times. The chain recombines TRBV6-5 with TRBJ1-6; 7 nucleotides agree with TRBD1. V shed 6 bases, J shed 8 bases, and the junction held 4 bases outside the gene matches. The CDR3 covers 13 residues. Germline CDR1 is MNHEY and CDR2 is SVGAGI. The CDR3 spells CASREGADSPLHF. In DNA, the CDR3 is TGTGCCAGCAGGGAGGGGGCGGATTCACCCCTCCACTTT.

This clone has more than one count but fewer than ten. DNA for the CDR3: TGTGCCAGCAGGAGGAGTCTTAGCACAGATACGCAGTATTTT. The encoded protein is CASRRSLSTDTQYF. The rearrangement joins TRBV2 to TRBJ2-3; no definite D call. The germline gives CDR1 SNHLY, CDR2 FYNNEI. The CDR3 is made up of 14 amino acids. Deletions cut 6 bases from V and 0 bases from J, with 10 bases between.

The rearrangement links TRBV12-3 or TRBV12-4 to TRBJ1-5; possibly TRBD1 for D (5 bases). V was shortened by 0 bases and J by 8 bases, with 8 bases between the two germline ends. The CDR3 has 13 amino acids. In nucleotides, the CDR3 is TGTGCCAGCAGTTTAGCCCAGGGAGAGCCCCAGCATTTT. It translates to CASSLAQGEPQHF.

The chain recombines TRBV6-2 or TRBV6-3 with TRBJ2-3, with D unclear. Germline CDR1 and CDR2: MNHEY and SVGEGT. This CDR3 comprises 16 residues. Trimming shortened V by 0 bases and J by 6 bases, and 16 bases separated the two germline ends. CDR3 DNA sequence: TGTGCCAGCAGTTACTCGATGAATTTGGGGTTGGATACGCAGTATTTT. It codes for CASSYSMNLGLDTQYF.

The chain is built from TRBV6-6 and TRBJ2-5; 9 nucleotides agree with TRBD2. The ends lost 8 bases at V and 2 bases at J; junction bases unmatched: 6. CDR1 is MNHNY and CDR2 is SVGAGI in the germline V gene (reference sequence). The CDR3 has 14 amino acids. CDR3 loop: CASRPSGTQETQYF. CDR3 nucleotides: TGTGCCAGCCGGCCTAGCGGGACGCAAGAGACCCAGTACTTC.

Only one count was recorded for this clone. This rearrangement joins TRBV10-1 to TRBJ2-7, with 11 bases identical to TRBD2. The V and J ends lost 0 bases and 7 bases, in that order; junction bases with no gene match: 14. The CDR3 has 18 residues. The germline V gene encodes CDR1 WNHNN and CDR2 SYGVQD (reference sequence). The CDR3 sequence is CASSESGTSGSRGKEQYF. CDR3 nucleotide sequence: TGCGCCAGCAGTGAGTCGGGAACTAGCGGGAGTCGAGGAAAAGAGCAGTACTTC.

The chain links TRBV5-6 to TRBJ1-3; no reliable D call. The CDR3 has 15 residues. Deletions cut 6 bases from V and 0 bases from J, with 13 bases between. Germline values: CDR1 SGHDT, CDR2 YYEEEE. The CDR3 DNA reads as TGTGCCAGCAAGGGAGGGCTGAGCTCTGGAAACACCATATATTTT. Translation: CASKGGLSSGNTIYF.

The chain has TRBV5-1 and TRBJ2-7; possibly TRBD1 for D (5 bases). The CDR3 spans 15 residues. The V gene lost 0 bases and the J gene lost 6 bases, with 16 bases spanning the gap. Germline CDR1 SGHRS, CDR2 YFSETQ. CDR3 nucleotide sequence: TGCGCCAGCAGCTTGGTAGAAAGTCTAAGGGGCGAGCAGTACTTC. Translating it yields CASSLVESLRGEQYF.

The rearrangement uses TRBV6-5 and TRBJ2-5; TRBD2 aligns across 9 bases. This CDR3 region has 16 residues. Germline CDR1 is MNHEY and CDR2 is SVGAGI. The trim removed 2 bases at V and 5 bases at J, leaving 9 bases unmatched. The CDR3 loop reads CASSYRGGRAGETQYF. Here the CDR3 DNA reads TGTGCCAGCAGTTACAGGGGCGGGAGGGCCGGGGAGACCCAGTACTTC.

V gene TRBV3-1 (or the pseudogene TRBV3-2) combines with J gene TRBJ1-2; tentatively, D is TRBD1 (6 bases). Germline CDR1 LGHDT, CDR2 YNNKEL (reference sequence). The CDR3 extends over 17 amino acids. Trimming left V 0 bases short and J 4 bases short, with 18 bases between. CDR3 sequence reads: CASSQDMRGYGSYGYTF. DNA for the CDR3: TGTGCCAGCAGCCAAGATATGAGGGGGTATGGTAGCTATGGCTACACCTTC.

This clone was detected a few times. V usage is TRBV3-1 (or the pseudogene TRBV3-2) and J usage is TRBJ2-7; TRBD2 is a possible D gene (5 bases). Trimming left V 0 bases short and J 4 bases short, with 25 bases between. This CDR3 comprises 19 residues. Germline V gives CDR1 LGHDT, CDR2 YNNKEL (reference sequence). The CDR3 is CASSQDLIGAASRTYEQYF. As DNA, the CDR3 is TGTGCCAGCAGCCAAGATCTTATTGGAGCGGCGTCGAGAACTTACGAGCAGTACTTC.

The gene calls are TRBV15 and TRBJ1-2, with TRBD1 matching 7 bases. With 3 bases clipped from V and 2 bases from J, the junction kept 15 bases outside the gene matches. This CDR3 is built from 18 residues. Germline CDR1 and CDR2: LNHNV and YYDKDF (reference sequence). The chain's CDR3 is CATSRERGRGGLNYGYTF. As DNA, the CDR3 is TGTGCCACCAGCAGGGAACGAGGCAGGGGGGGCCTCAACTATGGCTACACCTTC.

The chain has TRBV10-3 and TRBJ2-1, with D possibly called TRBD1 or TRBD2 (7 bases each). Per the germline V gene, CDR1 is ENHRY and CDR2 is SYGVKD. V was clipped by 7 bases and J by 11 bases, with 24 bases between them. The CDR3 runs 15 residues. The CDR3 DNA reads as TGTGCCATCAATCAAGGGGGCCGAGCGGGAAATCAGCAGTTCTTC. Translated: CAINQGGRAGNQQFF.

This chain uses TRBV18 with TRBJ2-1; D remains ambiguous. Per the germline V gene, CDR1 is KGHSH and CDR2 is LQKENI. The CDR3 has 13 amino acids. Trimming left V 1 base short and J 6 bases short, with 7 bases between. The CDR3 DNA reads TGTGCCAGCTCACCACAGGGCGGCAATGAGCAGTTCTTC. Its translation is CASSPQGGNEQFF.

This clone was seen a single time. The CDR3 nucleotides are TGCGCCAGCAGCTCTACAGGGGATGGCTACACCTTC. Translation gives CASSSTGDGYTF. This chain connects TRBV5-1 to TRBJ1-2; 7 bases align to TRBD1. The ends lost 3 bases at V and 6 bases at J; junction bases unmatched: 2. Germline-derived CDR1 and CDR2 are SGHRS and YFSETQ. The CDR3 runs to 12 residues.

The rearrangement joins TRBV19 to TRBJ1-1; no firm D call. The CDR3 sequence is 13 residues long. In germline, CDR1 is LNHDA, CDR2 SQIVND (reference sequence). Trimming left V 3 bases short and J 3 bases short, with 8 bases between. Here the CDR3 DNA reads TGTGCCAGTAGTATGAAAGGTGACACTGAAGCTTTCTTT. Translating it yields CASSMKGDTEAFF.

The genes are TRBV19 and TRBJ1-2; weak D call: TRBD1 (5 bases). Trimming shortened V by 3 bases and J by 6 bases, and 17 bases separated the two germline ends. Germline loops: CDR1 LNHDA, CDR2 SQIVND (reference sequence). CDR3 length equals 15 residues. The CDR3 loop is CASSMIGKGKDGYTF. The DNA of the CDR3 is TGTGCCAGTAGTATGATCGGAAAGGGGAAAGATGGCTACACCTTC.

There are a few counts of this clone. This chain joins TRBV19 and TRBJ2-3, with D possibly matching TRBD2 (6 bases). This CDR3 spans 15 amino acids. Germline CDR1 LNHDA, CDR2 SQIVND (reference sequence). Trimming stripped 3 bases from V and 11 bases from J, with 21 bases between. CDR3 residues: CASSIASRETWGQYF. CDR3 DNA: TGTGCCAGTAGTATTGCGTCCCGGGAGACATGGGGGCAGTATTTT.

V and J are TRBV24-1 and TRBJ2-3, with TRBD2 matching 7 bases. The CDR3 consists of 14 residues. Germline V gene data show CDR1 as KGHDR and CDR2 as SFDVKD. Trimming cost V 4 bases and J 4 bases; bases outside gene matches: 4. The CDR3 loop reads CATSERGNSDTQYF. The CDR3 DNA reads TGTGCCACCAGTGAGCGGGGGAATTCAGATACGCAGTATTTT.

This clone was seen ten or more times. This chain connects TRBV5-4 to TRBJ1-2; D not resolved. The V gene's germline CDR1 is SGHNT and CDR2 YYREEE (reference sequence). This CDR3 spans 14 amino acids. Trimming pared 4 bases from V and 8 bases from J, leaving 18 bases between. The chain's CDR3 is CASSTPGGFWGYTF. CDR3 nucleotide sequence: TGTGCCAGCAGCACGCCGGGCGGGTTCTGGGGCTACACCTTC.

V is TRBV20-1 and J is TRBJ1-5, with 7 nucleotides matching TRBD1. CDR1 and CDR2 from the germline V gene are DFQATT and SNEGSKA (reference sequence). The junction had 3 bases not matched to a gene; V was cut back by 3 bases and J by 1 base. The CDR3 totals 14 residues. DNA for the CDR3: TGCAGTGCTAGTGGGGGACAGAGCAATCAGCCCCAGCATTTT. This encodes CSASGGQSNQPQHF.